The clone carrying this T cell receptor beta chain was picked up many times. The antigen is not known. The sample originates from a study of molecular identifiers for immune sequencing clone quantification. Each CDR3 protein gets one entry after TCRdb re-called the PCR reads with MiXCR. The repertoire has 8,500 to 11,000 distinct CDR3 sequences, approximately 20% of them found once; the top ten carry approximately 1.5%. Germline V gene sequence: CDR1 DFQATT, CDR2 SNEGSKA (reference sequence). With 0 bases removed from V and 5 bases from J, the gap between germline ends came to 17 bases. The length of the CDR3 is 15 residues. The study's findings and limits: In naive cells, clones above 20 RNA copies held under 1% of molecules, whereas in effector cells they held over 99%.

Input material: naive CD8+ T cells from blood, with Jurkat cell RNA spiked in. As to subset: FACS-sorted CD8+CD4-CCR7+CD45RA+ naive T cells. V is TRBV20-1 and J is TRBJ2-7, with D perhaps matching TRBD1 or TRBD2 (7 bases each). The sequence was collected from a human donor in good health. Some libraries in this study had Jurkat cell RNA spiked in. The DNA of the CDR3 is TGCAGTGCTAGAGATGGCGGACAGGCGGGGGACGAGCAGTACTTC. Translation: CSARDGGQAGDEQYF.